This T cell receptor (beta chain) was observed in a study of PD-1 blockade in classical Hodgkin lymphoma. A remark on this clone: As yet, its antigen is unknown.

Study results and caveats: The causes of the repertoire differences, possibly disease activity or prior therapy, remain undefined. Reports indicated that newly diagnosed patients had lower baseline TCR diversity than healthy donors did.

Profiling relied on immunoSEQ multiplex PCR, and the TCRdb table lists in-frame clones only, not all of them. The sample includes 20,000 to 25,000 clones, 85% to 95% of them seen just once. The germline V and J ends were trimmed by 2 bases and 1 base, with 8 bases remaining between them. Germline values: CDR1 MNHNS, CDR2 SASEGT. This CDR3 has 14 residues. Time point defined: newly diagnosed, previously untreated cHL patient sample. Magnetic negative selection was used to purify CD4+ T cells from PBMCs that had been thawed. Comparison came from newly diagnosed, untreated classical Hodgkin lymphoma PBMCs.

The specimen was CD4+ T cells from blood. The TCR sequence derives from a human donor with classical Hodgkin lymphoma. This chain connects TRBV6-1 to TRBJ2-5, with D uncertain. DNA for the CDR3: TGTGCCAGCAGTGAATCACGGGCCCAAGAGACCCAGTACTTC. The encoded protein is CASSESRAQETQYF.